The clone carrying this TCR beta chain was detected many times. RNA transcripts were the template for amplifying TCR beta CDR3 regions. First-round RT-PCR with HTBI primers amplified the TCR CDR3 region. Each CDR3 protein gets one entry after TCRdb re-called the multiplex PCR reads with MiXCR. In the table there are 300,000 to 500,000 distinct CDR3 sequences, roughly an eighth of which are singletons. The data originate from a study of T cells in Graves' hyperthyroidism and ophthalmopathy. The CDR3 contains 14 residues. Germline assignment: CDR1 LGHDT and CDR2 YNNKEL (reference sequence). Trimming removed 0 bases from V and 5 bases from J, with 10 bases in between.

This clonotype was obtained from a man aged 50 to 60 with Graves' ophthalmopathy. The chain links TRBV3-1 to TRBJ2-5; D is ambiguous. The specimen was blood. The CDR3 sequence is CASSQDTPPETQYF. Here the CDR3 DNA reads TGTGCCAGCAGCCAAGACACACCCCCTGAGACCCAGTACTTC.